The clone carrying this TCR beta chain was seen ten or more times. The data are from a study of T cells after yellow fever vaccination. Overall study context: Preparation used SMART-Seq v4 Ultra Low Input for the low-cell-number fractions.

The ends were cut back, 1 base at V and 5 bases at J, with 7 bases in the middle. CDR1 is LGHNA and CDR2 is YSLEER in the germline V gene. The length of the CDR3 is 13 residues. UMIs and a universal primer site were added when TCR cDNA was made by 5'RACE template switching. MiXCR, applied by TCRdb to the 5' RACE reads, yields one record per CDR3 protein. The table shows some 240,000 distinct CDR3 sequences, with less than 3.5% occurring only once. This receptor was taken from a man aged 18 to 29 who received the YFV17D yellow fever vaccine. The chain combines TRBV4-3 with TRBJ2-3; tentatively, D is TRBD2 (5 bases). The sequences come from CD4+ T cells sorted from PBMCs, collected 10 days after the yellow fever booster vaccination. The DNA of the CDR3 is TGCGCCAGCAGCCAAGCGGGGTTAGATACGCAGTATTTT. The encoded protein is CASSQAGLDTQYF.